This entry features one TCR beta chain sequence. The sort gate was single viable CD3+CD4+CD8-CD45RO+ cells for memory CD4+ T cells. The data are from a study of memory CD4+ T cells and cytomegalovirus serostatus. Looking at the study overall: Donors were healthy Belgian adults, 10 or so CMV seropositive and around 23 seronegative.

Using immunoSEQ multiplex PCR, the repertoire was profiled, and TCRdb retains in-frame clones only, with some absent. Of 38,000 or so clones listed, roughly 77% were seen once; the top ten hold approximately 0.73%. CDR3 length equals 14 residues. The ends were cut back, 10 bases at V and 1 base at J, with 11 bases in the middle. Germline CDR1 MNHNY, CDR2 SVGAGI (reference sequence). The V gene is TRBV6-6, the J gene TRBJ1-6; D might be TRBD1 (6 bases). Sequences were obtained from memory CD4+ T cells from blood. This sequence was found in an adult in good health and CMV-seronegative. The CDR3 is CATNRVSYNSPLHF. The CDR3, as DNA: TGTGCCACGAACAGGGTTTCCTATAATTCACCCCTCCACTTT.